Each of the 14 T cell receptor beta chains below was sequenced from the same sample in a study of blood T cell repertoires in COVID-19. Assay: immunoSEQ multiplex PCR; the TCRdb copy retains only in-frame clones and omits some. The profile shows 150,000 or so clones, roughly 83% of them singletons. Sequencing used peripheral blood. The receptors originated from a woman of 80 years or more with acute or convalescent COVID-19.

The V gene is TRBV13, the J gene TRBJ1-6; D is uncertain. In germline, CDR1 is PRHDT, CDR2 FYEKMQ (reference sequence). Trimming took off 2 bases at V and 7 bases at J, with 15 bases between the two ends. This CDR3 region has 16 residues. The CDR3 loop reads CASSLRGGRINSPLHF. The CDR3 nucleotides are TGTGCCAGCAGCTTACGCGGAGGACGGATAAATTCACCCCTCCACTTT.

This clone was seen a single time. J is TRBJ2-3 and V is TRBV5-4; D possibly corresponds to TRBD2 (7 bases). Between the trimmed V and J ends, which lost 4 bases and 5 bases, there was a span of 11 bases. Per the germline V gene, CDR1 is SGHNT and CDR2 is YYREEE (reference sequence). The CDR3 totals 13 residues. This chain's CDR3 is CASSGGAIDTQYF. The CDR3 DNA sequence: TGTGCCAGCAGCGGGGGGGCCATAGATACGCAGTATTTT.

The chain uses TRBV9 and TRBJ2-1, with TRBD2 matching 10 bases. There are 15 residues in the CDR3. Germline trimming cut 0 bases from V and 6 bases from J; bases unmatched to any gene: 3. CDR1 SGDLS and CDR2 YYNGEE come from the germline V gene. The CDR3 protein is CASSVVLAGTNEQFF. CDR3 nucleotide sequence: TGTGCCAGCAGCGTAGTACTAGCGGGGACCAATGAGCAGTTCTTC. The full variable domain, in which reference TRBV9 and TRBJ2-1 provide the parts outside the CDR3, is DSGVTQTPKHLITATGQRVTLRCSPRSGDLSVYWYQQSLDQGLQFLIQYYNGEERAKGNILERFSAQQFPDLHSELNLSSLELGDSALYFCASSVVLAGTNEQFFGPGTRLTVL.

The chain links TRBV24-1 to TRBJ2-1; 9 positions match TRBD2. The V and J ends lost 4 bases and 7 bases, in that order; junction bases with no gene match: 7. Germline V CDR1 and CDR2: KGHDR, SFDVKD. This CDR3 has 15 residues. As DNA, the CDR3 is TGTGCCACCAGTGAGGCGAGCGGGGGGTTAAATGAGCAGTTCTTC. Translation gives CATSEASGGLNEQFF.

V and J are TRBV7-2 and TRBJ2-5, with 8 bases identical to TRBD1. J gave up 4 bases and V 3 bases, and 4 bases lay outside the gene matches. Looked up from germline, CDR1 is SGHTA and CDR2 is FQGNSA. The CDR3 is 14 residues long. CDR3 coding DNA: TGTGCCAGCAGCTTTGCCGGACAGGGAGAGACCCAGTACTTC. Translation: CASSFAGQGETQYF. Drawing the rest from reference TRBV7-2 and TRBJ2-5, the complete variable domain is GAGVSQSPSNKVTEKGKDVELRCDPISGHTALYWYRQSLGQGLEFLIYFQGNSAPDKSGLPSDRFSAERTGGSVSTLTIQRTQQEDSAVYLCASSFAGQGETQYFGPGTRLLVL.

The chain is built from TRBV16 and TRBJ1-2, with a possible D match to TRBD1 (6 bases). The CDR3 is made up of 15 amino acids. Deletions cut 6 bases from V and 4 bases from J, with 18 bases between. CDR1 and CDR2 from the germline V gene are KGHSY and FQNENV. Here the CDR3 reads CASSSTPGHPYGYTF. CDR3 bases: TGTGCCAGCAGTTCGACCCCGGGACATCCCTATGGCTACACCTTC.

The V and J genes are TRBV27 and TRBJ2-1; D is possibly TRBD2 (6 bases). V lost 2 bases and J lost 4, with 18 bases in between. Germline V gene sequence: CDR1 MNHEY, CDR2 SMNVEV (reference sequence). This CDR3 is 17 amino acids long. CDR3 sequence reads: CASSLGWAKGRYNEQFF. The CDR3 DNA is TGTGCCAGCAGTTTAGGTTGGGCCAAGGGGAGGTACAATGAGCAGTTCTTC.

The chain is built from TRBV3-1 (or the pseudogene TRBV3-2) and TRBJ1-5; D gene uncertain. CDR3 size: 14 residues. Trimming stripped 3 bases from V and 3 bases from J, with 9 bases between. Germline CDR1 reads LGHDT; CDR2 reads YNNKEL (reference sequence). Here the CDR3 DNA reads TGTGCCAGCAGCCAGCCAGGCTACAATCAGCCCCAGCATTTT. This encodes CASSQPGYNQPQHF.

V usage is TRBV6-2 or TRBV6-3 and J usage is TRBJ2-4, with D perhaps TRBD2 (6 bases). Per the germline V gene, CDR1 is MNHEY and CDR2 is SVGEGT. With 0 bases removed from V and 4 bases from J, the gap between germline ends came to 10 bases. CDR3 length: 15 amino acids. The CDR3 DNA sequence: TGTGCCAGCAGTTACTCCCAGGGAGGAAAAAACATTCAGTACTTC. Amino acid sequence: CASSYSQGGKNIQYF.

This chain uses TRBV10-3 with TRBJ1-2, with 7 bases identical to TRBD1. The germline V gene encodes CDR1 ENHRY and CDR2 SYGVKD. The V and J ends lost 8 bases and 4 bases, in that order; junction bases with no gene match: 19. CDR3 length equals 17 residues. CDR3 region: CAIRTQAGGESSYGYTF. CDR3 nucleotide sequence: TGTGCCATCCGTACCCAGGCAGGGGGAGAGAGCTCCTATGGCTACACCTTC.

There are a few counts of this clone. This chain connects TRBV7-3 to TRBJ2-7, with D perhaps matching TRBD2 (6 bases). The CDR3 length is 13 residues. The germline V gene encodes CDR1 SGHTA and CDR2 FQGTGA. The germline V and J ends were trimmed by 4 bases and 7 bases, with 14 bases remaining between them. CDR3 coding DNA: TGTGCCAGCAGCTCCCTGGCGGGGAGTGAGCAGTACTTC. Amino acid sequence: CASSSLAGSEQYF.

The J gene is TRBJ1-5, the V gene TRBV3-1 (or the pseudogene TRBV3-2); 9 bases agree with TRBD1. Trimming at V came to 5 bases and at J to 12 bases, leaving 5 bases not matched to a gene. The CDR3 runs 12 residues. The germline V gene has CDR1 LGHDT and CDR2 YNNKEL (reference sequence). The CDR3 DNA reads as TGTGCCAGCAGCGAGGGACAGGGCCACCAGCATTTT. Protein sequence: CASSEGQGHQHF.

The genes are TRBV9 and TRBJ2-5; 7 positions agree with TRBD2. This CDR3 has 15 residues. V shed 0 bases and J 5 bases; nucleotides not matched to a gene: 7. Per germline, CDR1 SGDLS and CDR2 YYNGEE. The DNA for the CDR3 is TGTGCCAGCAGCGTAGTGGGAGGGCAGAGGGAGACCCAGTACTTC. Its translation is CASSVVGGQRETQYF. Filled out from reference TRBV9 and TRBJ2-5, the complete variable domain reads DSGVTQTPKHLITATGQRVTLRCSPRSGDLSVYWYQQSLDQGLQFLIQYYNGEERAKGNILERFSAQQFPDLHSELNLSSLELGDSALYFCASSVVGGQRETQYFGPGTRLLVL.

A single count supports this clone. The CDR3 DNA follows: TGTGCCAGCACCCCCGGGAACACTGAAGCTTTCTTT. Its protein product is CASTPGNTEAFF. J is TRBJ1-1 and V is TRBV6-2 or TRBV6-3, with D unclear. The germline V and J ends were trimmed by 7 bases and 1 base, with 7 bases remaining between them. Germline loops: CDR1 MNHEY, CDR2 SVGEGT. The CDR3 consists of 12 residues.